This T cell receptor (beta chain) was captured in a study of early T cells in non-severe SARS-CoV-2 infection. Overall study context: Bulk RNA isolated from unsorted whole blood underwent sequencing; chains were not paired.

Study-wide results and limits: Private and CD4 specificities were missed by VDJdb matching, which favored anti-spike CD8 responses.

Individual cDNA molecules received unique molecular identifiers during library preparation. TCRdb re-called the 5' RACE reads through MiXCR, storing one row per CDR3 protein. The sample includes fewer than 85,000 distinct CDR3 sequences, around 12% of them seen just once. The CDR3 has 13 amino acids. V was shortened by 5 bases and J by 1 base, with 11 bases between the two germline ends. Germline V lookup: CDR1 DFQATT, CDR2 SNEGSKA (reference sequence). This clonotype appeared many times. The antigen is unknown. This chain links TRBV20-1 with TRBJ1-2; a possible D gene is TRBD1 (6 bases). The TCR originated in an adult who was a healthcare worker with PCR-confirmed SARS-CoV-2 infection or an uninfected control (not recorded which). Sequencing was performed on whole blood. CDR3: CSAPKDSNYGYTF. The DNA for the CDR3 is TGCAGTGCTCCTAAGGACAGTAACTATGGCTACACCTTC.